This T cell receptor beta chain was captured by sequencing in a study of control samples from healthy donors and cancer patients (TCRdb year 2020). Receptors were amplified or captured by the immunoSEQ multiplex PCR assay. TCRdb stores this immuneACCESS table with in-frame sequences only. Part of the clones is absent; in the studies checked, under half of the shortfall reflects unresolved V genes, and no reason is known for the rest. The sample profile shows about 150,000 clones; 90% to 95% of them were found once. The ten largest account for over 1.3% of the sample. About this clone itself: Its antigen is not yet known. Per-nucleotide qualities are absent, and no much larger clonotype sits a single base away.

The sequence came from a woman under 30 in good health. Sequenced input: blood.

The DNA is TGTGCTAGTGGTTTGGTACTGGCGGATCCTCAGGGGTCGAACACTGAAGCTTTCTTT. This encodes CASGLVLADPQGSNTEAFF. The chain is assembled from TRBV12-5 and TRBJ1-1, with TRBD1 tentatively as D gene (6 bases match). Per the germline V gene, LGHNT is the CDR1 and FRNRAP is the CDR2. Spanning cysteine to phenylalanine, the CDR3 consists of 19 amino acids. Solely the CDR3 DNA is kept, with 57 bases framed from the first base. At the junction V is shortened by 0 bases and J by 1 base, with 21 bases in between.